A selection of T cell receptor beta chains follows, all from one sample in a study of cytomegalovirus exposure and HLA in healthy donors. Using immunoSEQ multiplex PCR, the repertoire was profiled, and TCRdb retains in-frame clones only, with some absent. The top ten clones hold roughly 1% of a sample with roughly 150,000 clones, roughly 79% of them seen once. The sample was PBMCs. Receptors were obtained from a middle-aged woman in good health and CMV-seronegative. Each CDR3 is given with its conserved first and last residue. Each record gives: D gene, V gene, J gene, clone size, CDR3 protein, CDR3 DNA. A D gene is named only where the DNA matches it firmly. Size tells how often a clone was seen (once, few, many) or the class of an expanded clone, and some rows leave it out.

d_gene: -; v_gene: TRBV27; j_gene: TRBJ2-7; abundance: -; CDR3aa: CASSFSPGPSYEQYF; CDR3nt: TGTGCCAGCAGTTTTTCGCCAGGGCCCTCCTACGAGCAGTACTTC
d_gene: -; v_gene: TRBV5-6; j_gene: TRBJ1-1; abundance: -; CDR3aa: CASSLGGKTGRSTEAFF; CDR3nt: TGTGCCAGCAGCTTGGGTGGAAAAACAGGGCGTAGTACTGAAGCTTTCTTT
d_gene: TRBD2; v_gene: TRBV2; j_gene: TRBJ2-7; abundance: -; CDR3aa: CASSGTSENSYEQYF; CDR3nt: TGTGCCAGCAGTGGGACTAGCGAAAACTCCTACGAGCAGTACTTC
d_gene: TRBD2; v_gene: TRBV28; j_gene: TRBJ2-5; abundance: -; CDR3aa: CASSGSLGGSHQETQYF; CDR3nt: TGTGCCAGCAGTGGGTCCTTGGGGGGGAGTCATCAAGAGACCCAGTACTTC
d_gene: -; v_gene: TRBV9; j_gene: TRBJ1-1; abundance: -; CDR3aa: CASSVAHSSLTTEAFF; CDR3nt: TGTGCCAGCAGCGTAGCGCACAGTAGTTTAACGACTGAAGCTTTCTTT
d_gene: -; v_gene: TRBV13; j_gene: TRBJ1-3; abundance: -; CDR3aa: CASSLGPLQLLRSSGNTIYF; CDR3nt: TGTGCCAGCAGCTTAGGCCCGCTCCAACTCCTGAGGAGCTCTGGAAACACCATATATTTT
d_gene: TRBD1; v_gene: TRBV30; j_gene: TRBJ2-7; abundance: -; CDR3aa: CAWSGDRDPYEQYF; CDR3nt: TGTGCCTGGAGTGGGGACAGGGACCCTTACGAGCAGTACTTC
d_gene: -; v_gene: TRBV6-1; j_gene: TRBJ2-7; abundance: -; CDR3aa: CASSEGGYPYEQYF; CDR3nt: TGTGCCAGCAGTGAAGGAGGCTACCCCTACGAGCAGTACTTC
d_gene: -; v_gene: TRBV10-3; j_gene: TRBJ2-1; abundance: -; CDR3aa: CAISVGIYNEQFF; CDR3nt: TGTGCCATCAGTGTCGGGATTTACAATGAGCAGTTCTTC
d_gene: TRBD2; v_gene: TRBV7-8; j_gene: TRBJ2-1; abundance: -; CDR3aa: CASSPHPSSGRAREQFF; CDR3nt: TGTGCCAGCAGCCCCCACCCTTCTAGCGGGAGGGCCCGAGAGCAGTTCTTC
d_gene: -; v_gene: TRBV5-1; j_gene: TRBJ2-1; abundance: -; CDR3aa: CASSLGGQSNEQFF; CDR3nt: TGCGCCAGCAGCTTGGGCGGTCAGAGCAATGAGCAGTTCTTC
d_gene: -; v_gene: TRBV9; j_gene: TRBJ1-5; abundance: -; CDR3aa: CASSVQGEQPQHF; CDR3nt: TGTGCCAGCAGCGTGCAGGGTGAACAGCCCCAGCATTTT
d_gene: TRBD2; v_gene: TRBV5-1; j_gene: TRBJ2-5; abundance: -; CDR3aa: CASSQTSGRETQYF; CDR3nt: TGCGCCAGCAGCCAGACTAGCGGGAGAGAGACCCAGTACTTC
d_gene: TRBD2; v_gene: TRBV9; j_gene: TRBJ2-3; abundance: few; CDR3aa: CASEEGGSDRADTQYF; CDR3nt: TGTGCCAGCGAAGAGGGCGGGAGTGATCGCGCAGATACGCAGTATTTT
d_gene: TRBD2; v_gene: TRBV18; j_gene: TRBJ2-3; abundance: -; CDR3aa: CASSRLLAGARDTQYF; CDR3nt: TGTGCCAGCTCACGCTTACTAGCGGGAGCTAGAGATACGCAGTATTTT
d_gene: -; v_gene: TRBV27; j_gene: TRBJ2-2; abundance: -; CDR3aa: CASSLLSPGELFF; CDR3nt: TGTGCCAGCAGTTTATTATCTCCCGGGGAGCTGTTTTTT
d_gene: TRBD2; v_gene: TRBV19; j_gene: TRBJ2-7; abundance: -; CDR3aa: CASRNLAGPNYEQYF; CDR3nt: TGTGCCAGTAGAAACCTAGCGGGGCCAAACTACGAGCAGTACTTC
d_gene: -; v_gene: TRBV27; j_gene: TRBJ2-6; abundance: -; CDR3aa: CASSLRTGPSGANVLTF; CDR3nt: TGTGCCAGCAGTTTAAGAACAGGACCCTCTGGGGCCAACGTCCTGACTTTC
d_gene: -; v_gene: TRBV7-9; j_gene: TRBJ1-1; abundance: few; CDR3aa: CASSPRVRNTEAFF; CDR3nt: TGTGCCAGCAGCCCCAGGGTGAGGAACACTGAAGCTTTCTTT
d_gene: -; v_gene: TRBV4-1; j_gene: TRBJ2-3; abundance: -; CDR3aa: CASSQDRDSGSTDTQYF; CDR3nt: TGCGCCAGCAGCCAAGATCGGGATAGCGGCAGCACAGATACGCAGTATTTT